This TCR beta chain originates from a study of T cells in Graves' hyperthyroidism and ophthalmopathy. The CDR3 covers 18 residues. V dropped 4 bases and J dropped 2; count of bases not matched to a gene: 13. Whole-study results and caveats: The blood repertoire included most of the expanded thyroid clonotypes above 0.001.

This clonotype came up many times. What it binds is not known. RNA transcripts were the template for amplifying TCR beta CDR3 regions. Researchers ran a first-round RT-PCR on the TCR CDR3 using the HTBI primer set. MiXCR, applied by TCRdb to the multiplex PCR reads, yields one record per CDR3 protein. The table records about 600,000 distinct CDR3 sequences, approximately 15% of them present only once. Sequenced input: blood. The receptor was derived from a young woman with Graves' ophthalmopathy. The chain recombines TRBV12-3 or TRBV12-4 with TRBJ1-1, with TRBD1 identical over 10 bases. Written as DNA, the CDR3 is TGTGCCAGCAGTTATGACAGGGGGCTTCAGTTGCACAACACTGAAGCTTTCTTT. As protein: CASSYDRGLQLHNTEAFF.